These 8 T cell receptor beta chains originate from one sample sequenced in a study of T cell responses to AZD1222 COVID-19 vaccine (dated by TCRdb to the early 2020s). Read against the paper, the sample's time point label means: baseline before first vaccination. Library prep was done by the immunoSEQ multiplex PCR assay. TCRdb's version of the immuneACCESS table is confined to in-frame rearrangements and falls short of the full clone set. An unresolved V gene accounts for under half of the shortfall where checked; the remainder is of unknown origin. The sample contains 150,000 to 180,000 clones, around 90% of them found a single time. Approximately 20% of the sample rests with the top ten. Sequencing used peripheral blood, obtained on day 0 of AZD1222 vaccination. These receptors originate from an adult in good health.

The chain carries TRBV27 and TRBJ1-2; TRBD1 matches at 8 bases. The germline CDR1 and CDR2 sequences are MNHEY and SMNVEV (reference sequence). V trimming: 2 bases; J trimming: 6 bases; junction bases outside the gene matches: 14. The CDR3 totals 17 residues. The CDR3 spells CASSLTQDRAGGDGYTF. The CDR3 DNA reads as TGTGCCAGCAGTTTAACTCAGGACAGGGCGGGAGGAGATGGCTACACCTTC.

This clone showed up just a few times. This rearrangement joins TRBV7-9 to TRBJ1-1; D remains unclear. Germline loops: CDR1 SEHNR, CDR2 FQNEAQ (reference sequence). The CDR3 spans 15 residues. Trimming removed 2 bases at V and 7 bases at J, with 17 bases between. This CDR3 reads CASSLKSQFGSEAFF. The CDR3 region has the DNA TGTGCCAGCAGCTTAAAGTCCCAGTTCGGTAGTGAAGCTTTCTTT.

The rearrangement joins TRBV7-2 to TRBJ2-2, with D possibly matching TRBD2 (6 bases). Germline V gene sequence: CDR1 SGHTA, CDR2 FQGNSA. The CDR3 loop spans 16 amino acids. Trimming cost V 3 bases and J 4 bases, with 15 bases left between them. CDR3 in amino acids: CASSFGGIRGTGELFF. As DNA, the CDR3 is TGTGCCAGCAGCTTTGGAGGGATACGAGGCACCGGGGAGCTGTTTTTT.

This clone was found a few times. The CDR3 nucleotides read TGTGCCAGCAGCCCTAGTGCGGGAGGGCCCGTAGCCTACGAGCAGTACTTC. Translation gives CASSPSAGGPVAYEQYF. The chain links TRBV7-6 to TRBJ2-7; 9 bases are a match to TRBD2. The germline V gene encodes CDR1 SGHVS and CDR2 FNYEAQ. V lost 5 bases to trimming and J lost 2 bases; unmatched junction nucleotides: 13. This CDR3 comprises 17 residues.

Regarding this clone: At one boundary the junction diverges from the germline segment, which might be a read error. This chain connects TRBV6-4 to TRBJ2-1, with TRBD1 matching over 9 bases. Germline V gene lookup returns CDR1 MRHNA and CDR2 SNTAGT. This CDR3 is built from 15 residues. CDR3 sequence: CACSGDRGGYNEQFF. The CDR3 region has the DNA TGTGCCTGCAGTGGCGACAGGGGGGGATACAATGAGCAGTTCTTC.

J is TRBJ1-5 and V is TRBV6-2 or TRBV6-3; D call uncertain. Trimming removed 5 bases from V and 3 bases from J, with 17 bases in between. Looked up from germline, CDR1 is MNHEY and CDR2 is SVGEGT. The CDR3 runs 16 residues. CDR3 in DNA: TGTGCCAGCAGTGACCCAAGGACGGTCACCAATCAGCCCCAGCATTTT. This gives the protein CASSDPRTVTNQPQHF.

This chain uses TRBV4-3 with TRBJ1-1; 9 bases are a match to TRBD1. The CDR3 spans 15 residues. In germline, CDR1 is LGHNA, CDR2 YSLEER. V dropped 8 bases and J dropped 2; count of bases not matched to a gene: 9. The CDR3 DNA is TGCGCCAGCTCGCGGGACAGGGTTAGTAACACTGAAGCTTTCTTT. It translates to CASSRDRVSNTEAFF.

This chain joins TRBV19 and TRBJ1-1; D is undetermined. V lost 3 bases and J 1 base, leaving 9 bases between the germline ends. Germline V gene sequence: CDR1 LNHDA, CDR2 SQIVND (reference sequence). The CDR3 length is 14 residues. CDR3 in DNA: TGTGCCAGTAGTATCCAGCACCAGAACACTGAAGCTTTCTTT. This gives the protein CASSIQHQNTEAFF.